This entry lists 15 T cell receptor beta chains sequenced from one sample in a study of blood T cell repertoires in COVID-19. TCRdb's copy holds only in-frame clones and misses some; the assay was immunoSEQ multiplex PCR. The sample lists some 300,000 clones; about nine tenths were seen once. Sequencing was done on a sample of peripheral blood. These receptor sequences come from a man aged 18-30 years with active or convalescent COVID-19.

The chain employs TRBV7-8 and TRBJ1-4, with D unresolved. Germline V gene data show CDR1 as SGHVS and CDR2 as FQNEAQ. The CDR3 is 16 amino acids. V lost 5 bases to trimming and J lost 2 bases, with 15 bases between them. CDR3 sequence reads: CASSITGLKTNEKLFF. The CDR3 DNA is TGTGCCAGCAGCATCACGGGGTTGAAGACTAATGAAAAACTGTTTTTT.

The chain joins TRBV5-1 to TRBJ1-3; 7 nucleotides align to TRBD1. Looked up from germline, CDR1 is SGHRS and CDR2 is YFSETQ. The V gene end was trimmed by 3 bases and the J gene end by 0 bases; junction bases not matched to a gene: 3. This CDR3 spans 15 amino acids. The CDR3 protein is CASSWDRPSGNTIYF. The DNA for the CDR3 is TGCGCCAGCAGCTGGGACAGACCCTCTGGAAACACCATATATTTT. The variable domain in full, with the rest retrieved from reference TRBV5-1 and TRBJ1-3, is KAGVTQTPRYLIKTRGQQVTLSCSPISGHRSVSWYQQTPGQGLQFLFEYFSETQRNKGNFPGRFSGRQFSNSRSEMNVSTLELGDSALYLCASSWDRPSGNTIYFGEGSWLTVV.

This chain uses TRBV18 with TRBJ2-3; 9 bases fit TRBD2. CDR1 is KGHSH and CDR2 is LQKENI in the germline V gene. The V gene end was trimmed by 6 bases and the J gene end by 3 bases; junction bases not matched to a gene: 4. This CDR3 contains 14 residues. As DNA, the CDR3 is TGTGCCAGCTCGGCGGGAGGGGTGACAGATACGCAGTATTTT. Translated: CASSAGGVTDTQYF.

The V and J genes are TRBV7-3 and TRBJ2-1, with D possibly being TRBD2 (6 bases). With 5 bases removed from V and 3 bases from J, the gap between germline ends came to 20 bases. This CDR3 comprises 17 residues. Germline-derived CDR1 and CDR2 are SGHTA and FQGTGA. This CDR3 is CASSLGGSGGFYNEQFF. CDR3 DNA sequence: TGTGCCAGCAGCCTTGGGGGAAGCGGAGGGTTCTACAATGAGCAGTTCTTC.

V and J are TRBV28 and TRBJ2-7; tentatively, D is TRBD1 (5 bases). Trimming shortened V by 5 bases and J by 2 bases, and 10 bases separated the two germline ends. Germline loops: CDR1 MDHEN, CDR2 SYDVKM. The CDR3 is 13 amino acids. CDR3 protein: CASSISGPYEQYF. As DNA, the CDR3 is TGTGCCAGCAGTATTTCAGGGCCCTACGAGCAGTACTTC.

The rearrangement joins TRBV18 to TRBJ2-1, with 8 bases aligning to TRBD1. CDR1 is KGHSH and CDR2 is LQKENI in the germline V gene. This CDR3 has 15 amino acids. Germline trimming cut 6 bases from V and 4 bases from J; bases unmatched to any gene: 8. CDR3 region: CASSPPGQAYNEQFF. The CDR3 DNA follows: TGTGCCAGCTCGCCCCCGGGACAGGCATACAATGAGCAGTTCTTC.

The chain has TRBV5-4 and TRBJ1-1; D unresolved. V was cut by 4 bases and J by 4 bases, with 5 bases left in between. Germline CDR1 is SGHNT and CDR2 is YYREEE (reference sequence). The CDR3 runs 11 residues. The CDR3, as DNA: TGTGCCAGCAGCAATCTCACTGAAGCTTTCTTT. This codes for CASSNLTEAFF.

The gene calls are TRBV18 and TRBJ1-3, with D uncertain. Germline V gene data show CDR1 as KGHSH and CDR2 as LQKENI. The ends were cut back, 0 bases at V and 0 bases at J, with 6 bases in the middle. The CDR3 length is 15 residues. CDR3 residues: CASSPPGLSGNTIYF. The DNA for the CDR3 is TGTGCCAGCTCACCACCTGGCCTCTCTGGAAACACCATATATTTT.

The J gene is TRBJ2-7, the V gene TRBV28; 7 bases map to TRBD1. Unmatched junction bases numbered 18, after V lost 7 bases and J lost 6 bases. Germline loops: CDR1 MDHEN, CDR2 SYDVKM. This CDR3 region has 16 residues. The CDR3 nucleotides are TGTGCCAGCATGGTTTGGACAGGCTCAACCGCACCCGAGCAGTACTTC. As protein: CASMVWTGSTAPEQYF.

Regarding this clone: Other DNA sequences of this sample code for an identical CDR3. The chain links TRBV11-2 to TRBJ2-7, with D perhaps matching TRBD2 (6 bases). The CDR3 is 14 amino acids. Germline CDR1 SGHAT, CDR2 FQNNGV. V was trimmed by 5 bases and J by 4 bases, leaving 15 bases between them. Written as DNA, the CDR3 is TGTGCCAGCAGCCCGACGGGGACTGTTTACGAGCAGTACTTC. Its translation is CASSPTGTVYEQYF.

V gene TRBV19 combines with J gene TRBJ2-2; the D is unclear. The CDR3 totals 14 residues. Trimming took off 5 bases at V and 5 bases at J, with 12 bases between the two ends. Germline V lookup: CDR1 LNHDA, CDR2 SQIVND (reference sequence). The CDR3 loop reads CASSPRRRTGELFF. The CDR3 DNA follows: TGTGCCAGTAGTCCCCGACGGAGAACCGGGGAGCTGTTTTTT.

The rearrangement joins TRBV24-1 to TRBJ2-5; no clear D. From germline, CDR1 is KGHDR and CDR2 SFDVKD. The V end was cut by 1 base, the J end by 3 bases, with 8 bases between. The CDR3 extends over 14 amino acids. The CDR3 loop is CATSDLDNEETQYF. CDR3 nucleotide sequence: TGTGCCACCAGTGATTTAGACAACGAAGAGACCCAGTACTTC.

The chain links TRBV7-9 to TRBJ1-1; 12 bases are shared with TRBD1. The CDR3 is made up of 17 amino acids. V was pared by 4 bases and J by 4 bases, with 10 bases of the junction left unmatched. Germline CDR1 SEHNR, CDR2 FQNEAQ (reference sequence). The chain's CDR3 is CASSSTGQGAQGTEAFF. CDR3 nucleotide sequence: TGTGCCAGCAGCTCCACGGGACAGGGGGCCCAAGGCACTGAAGCTTTCTTT.

This clone was detected only once. This chain connects TRBV24-1 to TRBJ1-5; no reliable D call. There are 15 residues in the CDR3. Per the germline V gene, CDR1 is KGHDR and CDR2 is SFDVKD. Deletions cut 10 bases from V and 2 bases from J, with 17 bases between. The CDR3 DNA is TGTGCCACGGGCGACGGAGGGATGCGCAATCAGCCCCAGCATTTT. This codes for CATGDGGMRNQPQHF.

CDR3 protein: CAITDRTGEQYF. The CDR3 bases are TGTGCCATCACCGACAGAACAGGGGAGCAGTACTTC. The rearrangement links TRBV10-3 to TRBJ2-7; a weak D match, TRBD1 (6 bases). From germline, CDR1 is ENHRY and CDR2 SYGVKD. The CDR3 totals 12 residues. The V end lost 7 bases, the J end lost 7 bases, and 14 bases lay between the germline ends.